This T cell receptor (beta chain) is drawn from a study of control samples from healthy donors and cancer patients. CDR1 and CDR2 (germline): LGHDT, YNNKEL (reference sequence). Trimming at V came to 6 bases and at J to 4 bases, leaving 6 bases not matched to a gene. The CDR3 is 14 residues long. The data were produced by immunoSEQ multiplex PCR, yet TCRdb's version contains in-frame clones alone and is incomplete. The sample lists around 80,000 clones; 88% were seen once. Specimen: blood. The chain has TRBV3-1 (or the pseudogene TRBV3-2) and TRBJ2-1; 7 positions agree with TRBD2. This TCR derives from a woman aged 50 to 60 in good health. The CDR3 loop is CASSQTSRYNEQFF. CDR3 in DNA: TGTGCCAGCAGTCAGACTAGCAGATACAATGAGCAGTTCTTC.